This TCR beta chain was captured in a study of graft-versus-host responses after intestinal transplantation. Across the study: Multivisceral, liver-intestinal, or isolated intestinal grafts were transplanted into recipients. Following induction with anti-thymocyte globulin, all recipients were given tacrolimus and steroids for three to four years.

Germline-derived CDR1 and CDR2 are SGDLS and YYNGEE. The V end lost 0 bases, the J end lost 3 bases, and 6 bases lay between the germline ends. The CDR3 totals 13 residues. Some clones are missing from TCRdb's copy, which holds only in-frame ones; the method was immunoSEQ multiplex PCR. The sample has roughly 40,000 clones, under 95% seen once. A note on this clone: Its cognate antigen is unknown.

General study points: GvH clones were identified in recipient marrow, with some first appearing in ileum or blood. Peak circulating GvH clone levels were associated with early post-transplant HvG declines.

The TCR sequence derives from a human patient who received an intestinal transplant, so some T cells may come from the graft donor. V gene TRBV9 combines with J gene TRBJ1-1; the D is unclear. The sample was PBMCs, taken almost 320 days after intestinal transplant. CDR3 sequence (DNA): TGTGCCAGCAGCGTAGACAGATACACTGAAGCTTTCTTT. Its translation: CASSVDRYTEAFF. Full variable domain (missing parts from reference TRBV9 and TRBJ1-1): DSGVTQTPKHLITATGQRVTLRCSPRSGDLSVYWYQQSLDQGLQFLIQYYNGEERAKGNILERFSAQQFPDLHSELNLSSLELGDSALYFCASSVDRYTEAFFGQGTRLTVV.